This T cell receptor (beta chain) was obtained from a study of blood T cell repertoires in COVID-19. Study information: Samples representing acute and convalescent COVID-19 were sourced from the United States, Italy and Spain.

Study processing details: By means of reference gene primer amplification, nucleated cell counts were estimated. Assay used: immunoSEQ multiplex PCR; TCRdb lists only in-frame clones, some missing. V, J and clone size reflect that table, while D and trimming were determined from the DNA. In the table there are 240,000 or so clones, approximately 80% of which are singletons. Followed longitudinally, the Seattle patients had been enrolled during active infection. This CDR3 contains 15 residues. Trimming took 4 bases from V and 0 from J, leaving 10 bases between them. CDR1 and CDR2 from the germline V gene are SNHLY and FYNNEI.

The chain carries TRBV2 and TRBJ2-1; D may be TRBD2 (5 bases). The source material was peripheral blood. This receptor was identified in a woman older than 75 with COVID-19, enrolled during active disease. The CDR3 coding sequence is TGTGCCAGCAGTGTTAGACTAATCTCCTACAATGAGCAGTTCTTC. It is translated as CASSVRLISYNEQFF.